This TCR beta chain was sequenced for a study of post-analysis software for immune sequencing data. This CDR3 contains 23 residues. Trimming took off 4 bases at V and 3 bases at J, with 42 bases between the two ends. Germline V CDR1 and CDR2: SQVTM, ANQGSEA. TCR beta cDNA libraries had unique molecular identifiers. MiXCR, applied by TCRdb to the PCR reads, yields one record per CDR3 protein. The data hold 800,000 to 950,000 distinct CDR3 sequences, with around 53% observed a single time. With regard to this clonotype: What it binds is unknown.

Broader study findings: Patients had higher frequencies than controls of five TRBV segments, including TRBV5-6, TRBV5-1 and TRBV20-1.

The J gene is TRBJ1-1, the V gene TRBV29-1, with D unresolved. This clonotype originated in a girl aged 5 to 17 with multiple sclerosis. Sequencing was carried out using blood. The CDR3 bases are TGCAGCGTTGGTATTCGGGTTAGAGGGAGAGGGAACACTGAAGCCCCTGGGGACACTGAAGCTTTCTTT. It codes for CSVGIRVRGRGNTEAPGDTEAFF.